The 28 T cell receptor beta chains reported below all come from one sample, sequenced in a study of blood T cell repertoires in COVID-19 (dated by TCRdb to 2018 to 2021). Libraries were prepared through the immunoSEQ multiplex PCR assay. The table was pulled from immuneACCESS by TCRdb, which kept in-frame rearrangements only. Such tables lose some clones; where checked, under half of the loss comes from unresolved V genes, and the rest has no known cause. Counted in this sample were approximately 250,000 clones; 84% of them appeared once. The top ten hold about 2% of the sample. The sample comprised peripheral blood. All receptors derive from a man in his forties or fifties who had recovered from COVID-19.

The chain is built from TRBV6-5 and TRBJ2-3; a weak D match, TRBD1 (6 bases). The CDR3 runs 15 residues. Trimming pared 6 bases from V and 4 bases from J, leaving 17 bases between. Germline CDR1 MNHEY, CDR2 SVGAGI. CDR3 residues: CASSPGTSQSDTQYF. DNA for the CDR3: TGTGCCAGCAGCCCCGGGACATCCCAATCAGATACGCAGTATTTT.

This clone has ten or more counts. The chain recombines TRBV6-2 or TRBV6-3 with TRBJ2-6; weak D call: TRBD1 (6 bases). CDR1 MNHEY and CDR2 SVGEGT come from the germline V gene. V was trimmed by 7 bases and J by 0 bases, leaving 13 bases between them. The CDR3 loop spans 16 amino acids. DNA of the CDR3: TGTGCCAGCAACCCGACAGGCGACTCTGGGGCCAACGTCCTGACTTTC. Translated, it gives CASNPTGDSGANVLTF.

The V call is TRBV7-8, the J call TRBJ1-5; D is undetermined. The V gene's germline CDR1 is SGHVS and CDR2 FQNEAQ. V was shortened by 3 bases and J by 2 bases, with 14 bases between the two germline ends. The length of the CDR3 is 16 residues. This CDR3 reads CASSLGGNLGNQPQHF. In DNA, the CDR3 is TGTGCCAGCAGCTTGGGAGGGAATTTGGGCAATCAGCCCCAGCATTTT. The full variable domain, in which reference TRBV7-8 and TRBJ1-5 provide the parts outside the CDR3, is GAGVSQSPRYKVAKRGQDVALRCDPISGHVSLFWYQQALGQGPEFLTYFQNEAQLDKSGLPSDRFFAERPEGSVSTLKIQRTQQEDSAVYLCASSLGGNLGNQPQHFGDGTRLSIL.

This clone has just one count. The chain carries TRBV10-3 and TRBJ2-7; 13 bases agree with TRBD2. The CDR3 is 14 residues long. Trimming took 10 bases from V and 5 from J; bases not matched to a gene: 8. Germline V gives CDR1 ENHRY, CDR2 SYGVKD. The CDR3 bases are TGTGCCACGAGGACCGGGACTAGCGGGAACGAGCAGTACTTC. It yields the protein CATRTGTSGNEQYF.

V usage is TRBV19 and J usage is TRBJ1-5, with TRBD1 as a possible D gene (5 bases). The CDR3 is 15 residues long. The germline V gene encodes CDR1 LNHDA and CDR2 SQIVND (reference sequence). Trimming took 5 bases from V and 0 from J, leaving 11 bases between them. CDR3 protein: CASSPWGGSNQPQHF. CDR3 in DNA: TGTGCCAGTAGTCCGTGGGGCGGTAGCAATCAGCCCCAGCATTTT.

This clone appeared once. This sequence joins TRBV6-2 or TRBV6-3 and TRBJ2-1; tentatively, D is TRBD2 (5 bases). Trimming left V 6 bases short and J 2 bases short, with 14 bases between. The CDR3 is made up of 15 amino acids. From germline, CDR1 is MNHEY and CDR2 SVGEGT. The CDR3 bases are TGTGCCAGCAGCCCTGTTCCAGCGGCCTACAATGAGCAGTTCTTC. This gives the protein CASSPVPAAYNEQFF.

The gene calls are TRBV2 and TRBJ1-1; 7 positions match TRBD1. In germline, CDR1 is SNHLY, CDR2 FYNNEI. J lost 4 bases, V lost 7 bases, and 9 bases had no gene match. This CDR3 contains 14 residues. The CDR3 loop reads CASNTDRVGTEAFF. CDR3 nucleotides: TGTGCCAGCAACACCGACAGGGTTGGCACTGAAGCTTTCTTT.

For the CDR3, the DNA is TGTGCCTGGAGTGTACTCGGGAGGGCGACCCAGTACTTC. It yields the protein CAWSVLGRATQYF. The chain recombines TRBV30 with TRBJ2-5; 8 bases are shared with TRBD2. Germline V gives CDR1 GTSNPN, CDR2 SVGIG (reference sequence). With V trimmed by 0 bases and J by 7 bases, 4 bases remained unmatched. The CDR3 is 13 residues long.

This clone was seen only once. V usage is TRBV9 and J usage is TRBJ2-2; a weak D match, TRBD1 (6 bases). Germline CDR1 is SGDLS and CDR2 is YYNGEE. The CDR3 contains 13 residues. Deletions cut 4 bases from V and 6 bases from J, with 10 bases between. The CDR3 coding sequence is TGTGCCAGCAGCTTCCAGGGGCCCGGGGAGCTGTTTTTT. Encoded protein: CASSFQGPGELFF.

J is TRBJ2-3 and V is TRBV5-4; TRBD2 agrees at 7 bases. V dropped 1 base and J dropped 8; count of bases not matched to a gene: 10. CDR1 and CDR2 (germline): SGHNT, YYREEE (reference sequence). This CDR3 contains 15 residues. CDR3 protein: CASSLPAGAFGTQYF. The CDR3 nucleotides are TGTGCCAGCAGCTTGCCGGCGGGAGCGTTCGGTACGCAGTATTTT.

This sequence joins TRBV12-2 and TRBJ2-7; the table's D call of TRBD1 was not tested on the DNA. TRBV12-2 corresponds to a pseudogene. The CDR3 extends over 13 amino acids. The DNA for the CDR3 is TGTGCAAGTCGCGGGACACAGAGGTACGAGCAGTACTTC. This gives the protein CASRGTQRYEQYF.

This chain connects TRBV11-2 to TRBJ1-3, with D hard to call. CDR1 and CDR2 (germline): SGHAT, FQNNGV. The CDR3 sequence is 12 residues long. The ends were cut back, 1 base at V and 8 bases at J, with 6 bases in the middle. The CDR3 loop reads CASSLVTDTIYF. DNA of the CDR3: TGTGCCAGCAGCTTAGTTACGGACACCATATATTTT. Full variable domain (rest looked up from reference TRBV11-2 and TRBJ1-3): EAGVAQSPRYKIIEKRQSVAFWCNPISGHATLYWYQQILGQGPKLLIQFQNNGVVDDSQLPKDRFSAERLKGVDSTLKIQPAKLEDSAVYLCASSLVTDTIYFGEGSWLTVV.

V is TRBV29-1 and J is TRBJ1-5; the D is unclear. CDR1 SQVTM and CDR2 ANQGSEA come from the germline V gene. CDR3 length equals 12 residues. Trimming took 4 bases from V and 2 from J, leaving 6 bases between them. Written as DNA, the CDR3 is TGCAGCGTTGTTATAGGCAATCAGCCCCAGCATTTT. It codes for CSVVIGNQPQHF.

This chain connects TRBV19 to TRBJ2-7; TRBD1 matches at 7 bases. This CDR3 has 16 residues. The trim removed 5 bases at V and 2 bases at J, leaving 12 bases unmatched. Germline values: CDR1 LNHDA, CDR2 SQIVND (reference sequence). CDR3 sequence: CASSATTRDRAYEQYF. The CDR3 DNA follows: TGTGCCAGTAGTGCGACGACCCGGGACAGAGCCTACGAGCAGTACTTC.

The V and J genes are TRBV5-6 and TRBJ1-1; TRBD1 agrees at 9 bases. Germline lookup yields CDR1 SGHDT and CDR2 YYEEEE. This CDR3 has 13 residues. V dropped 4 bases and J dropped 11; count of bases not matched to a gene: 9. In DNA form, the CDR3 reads TGTGCCAGCAGCCCACTCAGGACAGGGGAGGCTTTCTTT. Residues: CASSPLRTGEAFF.

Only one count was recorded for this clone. DNA of the CDR3: TGTGCCAGCAGCGCAACAGGGGGCTCCTACGAGCAGTACTTC. As protein: CASSATGGSYEQYF. J is TRBJ2-7 and V is TRBV9; 8 nucleotides line up with TRBD1. Germline CDR1 reads SGDLS; CDR2 reads YYNGEE. The ends lost 3 bases at V and 0 bases at J; junction bases unmatched: 2. The CDR3 runs 14 residues.

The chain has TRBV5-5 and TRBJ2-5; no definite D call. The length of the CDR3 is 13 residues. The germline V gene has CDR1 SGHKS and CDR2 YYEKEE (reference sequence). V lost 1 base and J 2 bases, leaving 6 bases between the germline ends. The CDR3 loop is CASSLWQQETQYF. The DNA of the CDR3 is TGTGCCAGCAGCTTGTGGCAGCAAGAGACCCAGTACTTC.

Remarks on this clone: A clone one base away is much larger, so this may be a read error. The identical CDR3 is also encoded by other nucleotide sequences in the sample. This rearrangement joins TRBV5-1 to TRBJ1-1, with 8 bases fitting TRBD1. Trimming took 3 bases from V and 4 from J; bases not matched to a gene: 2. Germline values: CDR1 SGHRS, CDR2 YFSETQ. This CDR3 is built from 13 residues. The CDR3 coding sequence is TGCGCCAGCAGCTCCACAGGGGGCACTGAAGCTTTCTTT. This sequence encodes CASSSTGGTEAFF.

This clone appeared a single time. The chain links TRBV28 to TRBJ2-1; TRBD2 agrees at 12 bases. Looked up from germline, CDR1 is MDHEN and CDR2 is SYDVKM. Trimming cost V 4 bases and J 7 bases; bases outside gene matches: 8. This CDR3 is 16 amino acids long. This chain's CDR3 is CASSWASGRAKNEQFF. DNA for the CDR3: TGTGCCAGCAGTTGGGCTAGCGGGAGGGCGAAAAATGAGCAGTTCTTC. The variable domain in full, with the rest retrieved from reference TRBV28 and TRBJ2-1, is DVKVTQSSRYLVKRTGEKVFLECVQDMDHENMFWYRQDPGLGLRLIYFSYDVKMKEKGDIPEGYSVSREKKERFSLILESASTNQTSMYLCASSWASGRAKNEQFFGPGTRLTVL.

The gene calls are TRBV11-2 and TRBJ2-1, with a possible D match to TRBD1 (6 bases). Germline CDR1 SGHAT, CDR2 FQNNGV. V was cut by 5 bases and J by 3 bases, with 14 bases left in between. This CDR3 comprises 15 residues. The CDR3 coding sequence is TGTGCCAGCAGCCGGATACAGGGCATCTACAATGAGCAGTTCTTC. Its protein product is CASSRIQGIYNEQFF. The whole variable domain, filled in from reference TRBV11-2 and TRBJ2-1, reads EAGVAQSPRYKIIEKRQSVAFWCNPISGHATLYWYQQILGQGPKLLIQFQNNGVVDDSQLPKDRFSAERLKGVDSTLKIQPAKLEDSAVYLCASSRIQGIYNEQFFGPGTRLTVL.

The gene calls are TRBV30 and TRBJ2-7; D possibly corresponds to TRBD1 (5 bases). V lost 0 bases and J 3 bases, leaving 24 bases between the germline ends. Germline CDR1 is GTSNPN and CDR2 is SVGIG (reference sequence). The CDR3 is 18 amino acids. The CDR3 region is CAWSVRVTESGWGYEQYF. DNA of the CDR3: TGTGCCTGGAGTGTACGTGTGACAGAGTCCGGATGGGGCTACGAGCAGTACTTC.

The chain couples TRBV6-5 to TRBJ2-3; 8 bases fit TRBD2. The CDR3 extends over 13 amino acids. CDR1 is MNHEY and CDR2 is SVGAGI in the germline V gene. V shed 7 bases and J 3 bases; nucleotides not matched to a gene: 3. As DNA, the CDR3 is TGTGCCAGCAAGCGCGGGAGGACAGATACGCAGTATTTT. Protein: CASKRGRTDTQYF.

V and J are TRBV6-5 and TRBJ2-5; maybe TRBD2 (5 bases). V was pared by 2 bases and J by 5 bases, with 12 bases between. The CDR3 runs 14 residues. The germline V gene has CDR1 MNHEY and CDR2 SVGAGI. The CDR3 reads CASSYNGPGETQYF. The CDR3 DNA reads TGTGCCAGCAGTTACAACGGACCGGGGGAGACCCAGTACTTC.

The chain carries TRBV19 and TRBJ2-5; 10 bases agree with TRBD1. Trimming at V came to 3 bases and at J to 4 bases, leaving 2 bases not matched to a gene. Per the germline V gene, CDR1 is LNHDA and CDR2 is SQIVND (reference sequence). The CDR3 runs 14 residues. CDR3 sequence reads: CASSIRDRGETQYF. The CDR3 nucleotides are TGTGCCAGTAGTATCCGGGACAGGGGAGAGACCCAGTACTTC.

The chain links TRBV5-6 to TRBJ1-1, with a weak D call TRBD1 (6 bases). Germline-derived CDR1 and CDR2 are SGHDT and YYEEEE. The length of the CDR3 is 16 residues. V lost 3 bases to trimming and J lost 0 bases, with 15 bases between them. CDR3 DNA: TGTGCCAGCAGCTCTATTTTCCAGGGGATGAACACTGAAGCTTTCTTT. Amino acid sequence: CASSSIFQGMNTEAFF.

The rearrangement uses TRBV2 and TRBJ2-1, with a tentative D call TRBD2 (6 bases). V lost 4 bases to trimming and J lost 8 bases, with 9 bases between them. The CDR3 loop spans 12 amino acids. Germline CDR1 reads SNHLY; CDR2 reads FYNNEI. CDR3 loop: CASSVWRDEQFF. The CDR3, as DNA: TGTGCCAGCAGTGTATGGAGGGATGAGCAGTTCTTC.

This chain's CDR3 is CASTWDRWNTEAFF. The DNA of the CDR3 is TGTGCCAGCACCTGGGACAGGTGGAACACTGAAGCTTTCTTT. The V call is TRBV6-5, the J call TRBJ1-1; 8 bases are a match to TRBD1. Germline V CDR1 and CDR2: MNHEY, SVGAGI. This CDR3 is built from 14 residues. V gave up 7 bases and J gave up 1 base; unmatched junction bases: 5.

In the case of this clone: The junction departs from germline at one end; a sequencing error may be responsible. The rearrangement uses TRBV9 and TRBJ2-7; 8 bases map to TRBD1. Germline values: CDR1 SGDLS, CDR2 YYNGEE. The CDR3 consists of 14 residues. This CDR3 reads CASSTGDRSYEQYF. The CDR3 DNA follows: TGTGCCAGCAGCACGGGGGACAGGAGCTACGAACAGTACTTC.